One and the same sample provided the 30 T cell receptor beta chains below, sequenced in a study of cytomegalovirus exposure and HLA in healthy donors. It was with 60 Vbeta and 13 Jbeta primers that the PCR ran. Method: immunoSEQ multiplex PCR; TCRdb's copy keeps in-frame clones and lacks some. The data contain under 200,000 clones, about four fifths of them singletons. Sequenced input: PBMCs. Receptors were obtained from a woman between 18 and 30 years old in good health and CMV-seronegative.

CDR3 in amino acids: CASSATPGLAGNRNEQFF. The DNA for the CDR3 is TGTGCCAGCAGCGCAACCCCGGGACTAGCGGGAAATCGAAATGAGCAGTTCTTC. The V and J genes are TRBV9 and TRBJ2-1; 13 positions match TRBD2. The CDR3 runs to 18 residues. The trim removed 3 bases at V and 7 bases at J, leaving 13 bases unmatched. Germline loops: CDR1 SGDLS, CDR2 YYNGEE.

The chain employs TRBV5-6 and TRBJ1-1; D ambiguous. The V gene's germline CDR1 is SGHDT and CDR2 YYEEEE. The CDR3 consists of 16 residues. Trimming removed 0 bases at V and 0 bases at J, with 12 bases between. CDR3 protein: CASSLGGLLMNTEAFF. The CDR3, as DNA: TGTGCCAGCAGCTTGGGCGGGTTACTTATGAACACTGAAGCTTTCTTT.

The rearrangement links TRBV2 to TRBJ1-2; D is unresolved. V gave up 7 bases and J gave up 8 bases, with 8 bases separating them. This CDR3 contains 10 residues. The germline gives CDR1 SNHLY, CDR2 FYNNEI. CDR3 DNA sequence: TGTGCCAGCACCGAGAGGGGCTACACCTTC. Translation gives CASTERGYTF.

The V and J genes are TRBV9 and TRBJ2-3; D perhaps matches TRBD1 (6 bases). Germline V gene data show CDR1 as SGDLS and CDR2 as YYNGEE. The CDR3 totals 15 residues. V was trimmed by 3 bases and J by 0 bases, leaving 11 bases between them. The CDR3, as DNA: TGTGCCAGCAGCGCACGACAGGCCAGCACAGATACGCAGTATTTT. This encodes CASSARQASTDTQYF.

This chain uses TRBV19 with TRBJ2-3; TRBD1 agrees at 7 bases. The CDR3 contains 13 residues. The germline V gene has CDR1 LNHDA and CDR2 SQIVND (reference sequence). Trimming took 4 bases from V and 6 from J; bases not matched to a gene: 4. The CDR3 nucleotides read TGTGCCAGTAGTACCATCAGGGGGGATACGCAGTATTTT. Translation gives CASSTIRGDTQYF. The variable domain in full, with the rest retrieved from reference TRBV19 and TRBJ2-3, is DGGITQSPKYLFRKEGQNVTLSCEQNLNHDAMYWYRQDPGQGLRLIYYSQIVNDFQKGDIAEGYSVSREKKESFPLTVTSAQKNPTAFYLCASSTIRGDTQYFGPGTRLTVL.

The rearrangement joins TRBV21-1 to TRBJ2-1; TRBD2, the table's D call, lacks a check against the DNA. TRBV21-1 is a recognized pseudogene. The CDR3 is made up of 18 amino acids. The CDR3 sequence is CASSKVAGEWKGSNEQFF. The CDR3 nucleotides are TGTGCCAGCAGCAAAGTCGCGGGGGAATGGAAAGGGAGCAATGAGCAGTTCTTC.

The chain uses TRBV4-1 and TRBJ1-5; 7 bases map to TRBD1. J was trimmed by 5 bases and V by 5 bases; bases with no gene match: 3. Germline CDR1 MGHRA, CDR2 YSYEKL. This CDR3 has 13 residues. The CDR3 is CASSGTVDQPQHF. CDR3 DNA sequence: TGCGCCAGCAGCGGGACAGTAGATCAGCCCCAGCATTTT.

The V gene is TRBV9, the J gene TRBJ2-1, with TRBD2 matching 12 bases. J lost 4 bases, V lost 4 bases, and 12 bases had no gene match. Germline lookup yields CDR1 SGDLS and CDR2 YYNGEE. The CDR3 is 18 amino acids. The CDR3 loop reads CASSYLAGGPRNYNEQFF. CDR3 nucleotide sequence: TGTGCCAGCAGCTATCTAGCGGGAGGGCCCCGAAATTACAATGAGCAGTTCTTC.

This clone appeared a single time. CDR3 coding DNA: TGTGCCAGCAATTCAGATCAGGGGCGGATCTATGGCTACACCTTC. It yields the protein CASNSDQGRIYGYTF. This chain uses TRBV2 with TRBJ1-2; D may be TRBD1 (6 bases). Deletions cut 7 bases from V and 4 bases from J, with 19 bases between. The CDR3 contains 15 residues. Germline CDR1 reads SNHLY; CDR2 reads FYNNEI.

A single count supports this clone. This chain links TRBV13 with TRBJ2-1; 7 bases fit TRBD2. The germline V gene has CDR1 PRHDT and CDR2 FYEKMQ (reference sequence). The CDR3 contains 16 residues. V gave up 1 base and J gave up 5 bases; unmatched junction bases: 8. The chain's CDR3 is CASSLDGRRQNNEQFF. Here the CDR3 DNA reads TGTGCCAGCAGCTTAGACGGGAGGCGGCAAAACAATGAGCAGTTCTTC. Filled out from reference TRBV13 and TRBJ2-1, the complete variable domain reads AAGVIQSPRHLIKEKRETATLKCYPIPRHDTVYWYQQGPGQDPQFLISFYEKMQSDKGSIPDRFSAQQFSDYHSELNMSSLELGDSALYFCASSLDGRRQNNEQFFGPGTRLTVL.

V gene TRBV29-1 combines with J gene TRBJ1-2; possible D gene TRBD1, 6 bases. This CDR3 has 20 residues. The germline V gene has CDR1 SQVTM and CDR2 ANQGSEA. V shed 4 bases and J shed 5 bases, with 35 bases lying between them. CDR3 protein: CSVGALGMNAGQPPLYGYTF. Here the CDR3 DNA reads TGCAGCGTTGGGGCGTTGGGGATGAACGCCGGACAGCCACCCCTTTATGGCTACACCTTC.

This rearrangement joins TRBV5-6 to TRBJ1-3; 9 nucleotides line up with TRBD1. After removal of 5 bases from V and 4 bases from J, the junction contained 7 bases not matched to a gene. Germline V gene data show CDR1 as SGHDT and CDR2 as YYEEEE. The CDR3 runs to 15 residues. The CDR3 region has the DNA TGTGCCAGCAGACCGGGACAGGGTAGCGGAAACACCATATATTTT. Encoded protein: CASRPGQGSGNTIYF.

J is TRBJ1-1 and V is TRBV27, with unresolved D. The V and J ends lost 2 bases and 4 bases respectively, with 11 bases between them. This CDR3 is 14 amino acids long. CDR1 is MNHEY, CDR2 SMNVEV, per germline (reference sequence). For the CDR3, the DNA is TGTGCCAGCAGTTTACTGGTGGTCGGCACTGAAGCTTTCTTT. Translated, it gives CASSLLVVGTEAFF.

With regard to this clone: A junction end diverges from the germline sequence, so it may reflect a read error. The sample contains more than one DNA sequence encoding this CDR3. This sequence joins TRBV7-2 and TRBJ2-3; D not certain. The CDR3 has 16 residues. Per the germline V gene, CDR1 is SGHTA and CDR2 is FQGNSA. The CDR3 is CASSLVRVPSTDTQYF. In DNA form, the CDR3 reads TGTGCCAGCAGCTTAGTTCGGGTCCCCAGCACGGATACGCAGTATTTT.

As regards this clone: Other DNA sequences in the same sample also yield this CDR3. CDR3 in DNA: TGTGCCAGTAGTCTGTCGGGAACAGATACGCAGTATTTT. Encoded protein: CASSLSGTDTQYF. The chain is built from TRBV19 and TRBJ2-3; the D gene is possibly TRBD2 (5 bases). This CDR3 is 13 amino acids long. The V and J ends lost 5 bases and 3 bases respectively, with 9 bases between them. Germline V gives CDR1 LNHDA, CDR2 SQIVND (reference sequence).

This sequence joins TRBV29-1 and TRBJ1-2; tentatively, D is TRBD1 (5 bases). V dropped 5 bases and J dropped 3 bases, with 10 bases sitting between them. This CDR3 contains 12 residues. Looked up from germline, CDR1 is SQVTM and CDR2 is ANQGSEA. CDR3 residues: CSVWTGDYGYTF. The CDR3 bases are TGCAGCGTTTGGACGGGGGACTATGGCTACACCTTC.

The chain joins TRBV6-1 to TRBJ2-3, with 7 bases lining up with TRBD2. V lost 1 base, J lost 9 bases, and 16 bases stayed unmatched. The CDR3 spans 17 residues. Germline V gene sequence: CDR1 MNHNS, CDR2 SASEGT. The CDR3 bases are TGTGCCAGCAGTGAAGGGTCGGGGCGGACTAGATACAGGACGCAGTATTTT. It codes for CASSEGSGRTRYRTQYF.

The chain joins TRBV9 to TRBJ1-3, with 7 bases identical to TRBD1. The CDR3 length is 15 residues. With V trimmed by 1 base and J by 0 bases, 1 base remained unmatched. Germline values: CDR1 SGDLS, CDR2 YYNGEE. Here the CDR3 reads CASSVSGGSGNTIYF. Written as DNA, the CDR3 is TGTGCCAGCAGCGTATCAGGGGGCTCTGGAAACACCATATATTTT.

The chain uses TRBV30 and TRBJ1-6; TRBD1 is a possible D gene (6 bases). The CDR3 spans 12 residues. Trimming pared 2 bases from V and 9 bases from J, leaving 8 bases between. Germline CDR1 reads GTSNPN; CDR2 reads SVGIG (reference sequence). For the CDR3, the DNA is TGTGCCTGGAGTATCAGGGGTTCACCCCTCCACTTT. Protein product: CAWSIRGSPLHF.

In this sample, this clone turned up a few times. The V and J genes are TRBV14 and TRBJ2-5; D is perhaps TRBD1 (6 bases). The CDR3 has 13 amino acids. Trimming cost V 4 bases and J 0 bases, with 6 bases left between them. Looked up from germline, CDR1 is SGHDN and CDR2 is FVKESK. The CDR3 coding sequence is TGTGCCAGCAGCCGGACAGACCAAGAGACCCAGTACTTC. Translated, it gives CASSRTDQETQYF.

The chain employs TRBV5-6 and TRBJ2-1; 8 bases are a match to TRBD1. J was trimmed by 8 bases and V by 1 base; bases with no gene match: 14. This CDR3 contains 17 residues. Per the germline V gene, CDR1 is SGHDT and CDR2 is YYEEEE. This CDR3 is CASSLSVSGGVIYEQFF. CDR3 in DNA: TGTGCCAGCAGCTTGTCAGTTTCAGGGGGCGTCATCTATGAGCAGTTCTTC.

J is TRBJ1-1 and V is TRBV7-6, with D perhaps matching TRBD1 (6 bases). Trimming removed 1 base from V and 0 bases from J, with 12 bases in between. In germline, CDR1 is SGHVS, CDR2 FNYEAQ. This CDR3 is 16 amino acids long. As DNA, the CDR3 is TGTGCCAGCAGCTTAGGAGGGACACCTATGAACACTGAAGCTTTCTTT. This gives the protein CASSLGGTPMNTEAFF.

The chain has TRBV5-6 and TRBJ2-1, with D uncertain. From germline, CDR1 is SGHDT and CDR2 YYEEEE. The CDR3 is 13 amino acids. V was pared by 0 bases and J by 9 bases, with 10 bases between. The CDR3 reads CASSLVMWSEQFF. The CDR3 nucleotides read TGTGCCAGCAGCTTGGTGATGTGGAGTGAGCAGTTCTTC.

This clone was counted between two and nine times. The CDR3 DNA follows: TGTGCCAGCAGCTTGGCAGGGGTACGGACTGAAGCTTTCTTT. This translates into CASSLAGVRTEAFF. The chain is built from TRBV5-6 and TRBJ1-1; TRBD1 might be the D (6 bases). This CDR3 contains 14 residues. Trimming cost V 0 bases and J 5 bases, with 11 bases left between them. Germline CDR1 and CDR2: SGHDT and YYEEEE.

The chain links TRBV15 to TRBJ2-2, with TRBD1 matching 7 bases. This CDR3 is built from 14 residues. The germline V gene has CDR1 LNHNV and CDR2 YYDKDF (reference sequence). The junction had 10 bases not matched to a gene; V was cut back by 8 bases and J by 7 bases. This chain's CDR3 is CATEDRVTLGELFF. Written as DNA, the CDR3 is TGTGCCACCGAAGACAGGGTGACGCTCGGGGAGCTGTTTTTT.

This chain uses TRBV27 with TRBJ1-5; 9 bases map to TRBD1. Germline V lookup: CDR1 MNHEY, CDR2 SMNVEV (reference sequence). V trimming: 5 bases; J trimming: 2 bases; junction bases outside the gene matches: 7. The CDR3 spans 16 residues. For the CDR3, the DNA is TGTGCCAGCAGTACAGGACAGGGGCATGGCAATCAGCCCCAGCATTTT. Protein sequence: CASSTGQGHGNQPQHF.

The V and J genes are TRBV15 and TRBJ2-1; D is possibly TRBD2 (5 bases). Germline loops: CDR1 LNHNV, CDR2 YYDKDF (reference sequence). Trimming removed 5 bases at V and 8 bases at J, with 10 bases between. This CDR3 is 12 amino acids long. The CDR3 region has the DNA TGTGCCACCAGCGGCCTGAGGGATGAGCAGTTCTTC. The encoded protein is CATSGLRDEQFF. The entire variable domain, with the rest obtained from reference TRBV15 and TRBJ2-1, is as follows: DAMVIQNPRYQVTQFGKPVTLSCSQTLNHNVMYWYQQKSSQAPKLLFHYYDKDFNNEADTPDNFQSRRPNTSFCFLDIRSPGLGDTAMYLCATSGLRDEQFFGPGTRLTVL.

Worth noting for this clone: The sample holds other DNA sequences that translate to the same CDR3. This chain connects TRBV30 to TRBJ2-7; possibly TRBD2 for D (6 bases). The V and J ends lost 0 bases and 6 bases respectively, with 9 bases between them. The V gene's germline CDR1 is GTSNPN and CDR2 SVGIG (reference sequence). The CDR3 has 12 residues. The CDR3 DNA follows: TGTGCCTGGAGTGTACTGGGGGGCGAGCAGTACTTC. Translation: CAWSVLGGEQYF. Supplemented by reference TRBV30 and TRBJ2-7, the full variable domain reads SQTIHQWPATLVQPVGSPLSLECTVEGTSNPNLYWYRQAAGRGLQLLFYSVGIGQISSEVPQNLSASRPQDRQFILSSKKLLLSDSGFYLCAWSVLGGEQYFGPGTRLTVT.

The J gene is TRBJ1-1, the V gene TRBV30, with D perhaps matching TRBD1 (6 bases). This CDR3 is 14 amino acids long. V lost 3 bases and J 6 bases, leaving 17 bases between the germline ends. Germline values: CDR1 GTSNPN, CDR2 SVGIG (reference sequence). DNA for the CDR3: TGTGCCTGGAGCGCAGGGGTTATGGGCTCTGAAGCTTTCTTT. Translation: CAWSAGVMGSEAFF.

The chain couples TRBV30 to TRBJ2-4, with unresolved D. From germline, CDR1 is GTSNPN and CDR2 SVGIG (reference sequence). V dropped 0 bases and J dropped 0 bases, with 6 bases sitting between them. The CDR3 sequence is 14 residues long. The CDR3 loop is CAWSVIVAKNIQYF. CDR3 sequence (DNA): TGTGCCTGGAGTGTAATAGTAGCCAAAAACATTCAGTACTTC.